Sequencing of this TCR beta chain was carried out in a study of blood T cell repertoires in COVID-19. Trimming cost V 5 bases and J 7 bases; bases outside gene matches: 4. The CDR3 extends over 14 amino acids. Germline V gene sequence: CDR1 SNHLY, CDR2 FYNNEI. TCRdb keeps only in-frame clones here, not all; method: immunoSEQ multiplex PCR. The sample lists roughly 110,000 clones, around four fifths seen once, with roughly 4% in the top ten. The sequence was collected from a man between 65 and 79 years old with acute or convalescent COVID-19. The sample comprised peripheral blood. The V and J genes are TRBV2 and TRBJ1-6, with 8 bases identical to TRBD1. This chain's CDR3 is CASSYGQGNSPLHF. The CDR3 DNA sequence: TGTGCCAGCAGTTACGGACAGGGAAATTCACCCCTCCACTTT. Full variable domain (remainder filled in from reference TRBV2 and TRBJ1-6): EPEVTQTPSHQVTQMGQEVILRCVPISNHLYFYWYRQILGQKVEFLVSFYNNEISEKSEIFDDQFSVERPDGSNFTLKIRSTKLEDSAMYFCASSYGQGNSPLHFGNGTRLTVT.